This TCR beta chain was retrieved from a study of cytomegalovirus exposure and HLA in healthy donors. The PCR was carried out with 60 Vbeta primers and 13 Jbeta primers. The repertoire was sequenced with immunoSEQ multiplex PCR; TCRdb's copy has only in-frame clones and lacks some. The sample lists nearly 95,000 clones, approximately 7.6% seen once, with roughly 2.1% in the top ten. From germline, CDR1 is MNHEY and CDR2 SMNVEV (reference sequence). V lost 3 bases, J lost 0 bases, and 15 bases lay in between. The CDR3 length is 16 residues. This receptor was identified in a middle-aged man in good health and CMV-seronegative. Sequencing was performed on PBMCs. V is TRBV27 and J is TRBJ2-7, with D maybe TRBD2 (6 bases). For the CDR3, the DNA is TGTGCCAGCAGTTTGGGACTCCAAAAGGTCTCCTACGAGCAGTACTTC. It specifies CASSLGLQKVSYEQYF.